These T cell receptor beta chains were read from a single sample in a study of early T cells in non-severe SARS-CoV-2 infection. TCRdb called the 5' RACE reads again in MiXCR, with one record for every CDR3 protein. Counted here are around 44,000 distinct CDR3 sequences, over 7.5% occurring once; the ten biggest clones make up over 6.5%. Sequenced: whole blood. Receptors were obtained from an adult who was a healthcare worker with PCR-confirmed SARS-CoV-2 infection or an uninfected control (not recorded which). CDR3s include the opening cysteine and the closing phenylalanine or tryptophan. D genes are given only for firm matches. Some rows have no size entry. The others give once, few or many, or a class for an expanded clone.

V: TRBV7-3
J: TRBJ2-7
D: TRBD2
size: NA
DNA: TGTGCCAGCAGCCTAGGGACTAGCGGAGTACGCGAGCAGTACTTC
CDR3: CASSLGTSGVREQYF

V: TRBV7-8
J: TRBJ2-1
D: TRBD2
size: many
DNA: TGTGCCACCCAGACTAGCGGGAGTTTGAATGAGCAGTTCTTC
CDR3: CATQTSGSLNEQFF

V: TRBV7-2
J: TRBJ2-7
D: NA
size: NA
DNA: TGTGTCAGCAGCTTAGAGGGTTACGAGCAGTACTTC
CDR3: CVSSLEGYEQYF

V: TRBV5-1
J: TRBJ1-5
D: TRBD1
size: many
DNA: TGCGCCAGCAGCTTAGGGACAGGGCGCAATCAGCCCCAGCATTTT
CDR3: CASSLGTGRNQPQHF

V: TRBV9
J: TRBJ1-1
D: NA
size: many
DNA: TGTGCCAGCAGCGAGGGACCTTACACTGAAGCTTTCTTT
CDR3: CASSEGPYTEAFF

V: TRBV7-8
J: TRBJ2-7
D: TRBD2
size: many
DNA: TGTGCCAGCAGCCTTTACGGGGGGGGTTACGAGCAGTACTTC
CDR3: CASSLYGGGYEQYF

V: TRBV12-3/TRBV12-4
J: TRBJ1-5
D: TRBD1
size: many
DNA: TGTGCCAGCAGTACCCCGGGACAGGGCAATCAGCCCCAGCATTTT
CDR3: CASSTPGQGNQPQHF

V: TRBV6-1
J: TRBJ2-1
D: NA
size: many
DNA: TGTGCCAGCAACCTCGACATTGGGGTGTACAATGAGCAGTTCTTC
CDR3: CASNLDIGVYNEQFF

V: TRBV4-1
J: TRBJ1-1
D: NA
size: many
DNA: TGCGCCAGCAGCCACCCGGACCCGGGGGCTGAAGCTTTCTTT
CDR3: CASSHPDPGAEAFF

V: TRBV7-9
J: TRBJ2-7
D: NA
size: many
DNA: TGTGCCAGCAGCCAGGACGGCTCCTACGAGCAGTACTTC
CDR3: CASSQDGSYEQYF

V: TRBV5-4
J: TRBJ2-7
D: TRBD2
size: NA
DNA: TGTGCCAGCAGCTCCCCCGGTGGATATAGCGGGAAATCCTACGAGCAGTACTTC
CDR3: CASSSPGGYSGKSYEQYF

V: TRBV29-1
J: TRBJ1-1
D: NA
size: many
DNA: TGCAGCGTCCCCCTGCGGGGCTCGGAAGCTTTCTTT
CDR3: CSVPLRGSEAFF

V: TRBV29-1
J: TRBJ2-7
D: TRBD1
size: NA
DNA: TGCAGCGGAGTCCGGGACAGACCCTACGAGCAGTACTTC
CDR3: CSGVRDRPYEQYF

V: TRBV29-1
J: TRBJ2-1
D: NA
size: many
DNA: TGCAGCGTTGATGGTGGAGAGGGTTACAATGAGCAGTTCTTC
CDR3: CSVDGGEGYNEQFF

V: TRBV7-9
J: TRBJ2-7
D: NA
size: many
DNA: TGTGCCAGCAGCTTAGTCCGGGACTCCCTTCCTACCGAGCAGTACTTC
CDR3: CASSLVRDSLPTEQYF

V: TRBV6-5
J: TRBJ1-4
D: NA
size: many
DNA: TGTGCCAGCGGTGGGGGTTATAATGAAAAACTGTTTTTT
CDR3: CASGGGYNEKLFF

V: TRBV6-6
J: TRBJ1-3
D: NA
size: few
DNA: TGTGCCAGCAGCCCCCACTCTGGAAACACCATATATTTT
CDR3: CASSPHSGNTIYF

V: TRBV11-2
J: TRBJ1-1
D: NA
size: few
DNA: TGTGCCAGCAGCTTAGCCGGGGTGAGCGATGAAGCTTTCTTT
CDR3: CASSLAGVSDEAFF

V: TRBV9
J: TRBJ2-1
D: NA
size: many
DNA: TGTGCCAGCAGCGCGTCCTCTACACCCTCCTGGGGGAATGAGCAGTTCTTC
CDR3: CASSASSTPSWGNEQFF

V: TRBV6-5
J: TRBJ2-7
D: NA
size: NA
DNA: TGTGCCAGCAGTCGGCTAACCCTTGGGGACGAGCAGTACTTC
CDR3: CASSRLTLGDEQYF

V: TRBV5-1
J: TRBJ2-3
D: NA
size: few
DNA: TGCGCCAGCAGCTTGGTCGCGGGAGATACGCAGTATTTT
CDR3: CASSLVAGDTQYF

V: TRBV3-1
J: TRBJ1-5
D: NA
size: NA
DNA: TGTGCCAGCAGCCAAGCGGCGGACCCAGCCCGGCCCCAGCATTTT
CDR3: CASSQAADPARPQHF